This T cell receptor (beta chain) came from a study of shared clonotypes between healthy human individuals. General study findings and limits: Represented diversity, genetic and exposure-history alike, was limited by few donors.

Germline V gene sequence: CDR1 SGHRS, CDR2 YFSETQ. The V end lost 4 bases, the J end lost 10 bases, and 23 bases lay between the germline ends. The CDR3 has 15 amino acids. Each subset's genomic DNA was split evenly across several immunoSEQ plates. Original processing notes: ImmunoSEQ gave junction-only sequences without quality scores, so filtering differed. The table came from immunoSEQ multiplex PCR; TCRdb's copy has only in-frame clones and leaves some out. V and J calls plus clone size are reproduced from that table; the DNA served to infer D and trimming. This table holds about 450,000 clones, 79% found once. For unsorted samples, genomic DNA was extracted from 94 million or so PBMCs. This clone has a single count. The antigen remains unidentified.

The TCR originated in a woman between 35 and 50 years old in good health. Some clones in this sample may be carry-over from other donors' samples. J is TRBJ2-5 and V is TRBV5-1, with D perhaps given as TRBD1 or TRBD2 (5 bases each). Sequencing was done on a sample of PBMCs. The CDR3 here is CASSEALGPSGSQYF. DNA of the CDR3: TGCGCCAGCAGCGAAGCTCTTGGGCCCTCAGGGAGCCAGTACTTC.